These 6 T cell receptor beta chains were sequenced from one sample in a study of blood T cell repertoires in COVID-19. TCRdb's copy holds only in-frame clones and misses some; the assay was immunoSEQ multiplex PCR. The sample lists some 100,000 clones, about 86% occurring once. The specimen was PBMCs or T cells enriched from blood (not recorded which). These receptors were collected from a woman between 45 and 65 years old who had recovered from COVID-19.

This clone appeared once. This rearrangement joins TRBV25-1 to TRBJ2-1; 10 bases are a match to TRBD2. The germline gives CDR1 MGHDK, CDR2 SYGVNS. The CDR3 is 15 amino acids. V gave up 6 bases and J gave up 4 bases; unmatched junction bases: 6. CDR3 in DNA: TGTGCCAGCAGCCTCACTAGCGGGGCTTACAATGAGCAGTTCTTC. Its translation: CASSLTSGAYNEQFF.

The chain is built from TRBV19 and TRBJ2-1, with 12 nucleotides matching TRBD2. Trimming cost V 3 bases and J 6 bases; bases outside gene matches: 3. Germline CDR1 and CDR2: LNHDA and SQIVND (reference sequence). The CDR3 is 15 residues long. The CDR3 region is CASSILGLAGNEQFF. The CDR3 DNA reads as TGTGCCAGTAGTATTTTGGGACTAGCGGGCAATGAGCAGTTCTTC.

CDR3 protein: CASSPGKGVSPLHF. The CDR3 nucleotides read TGTGCCAGCAGCCCCGGGAAGGGGGTATCACCCCTCCACTTT. The chain has TRBV3-1 (or the pseudogene TRBV3-2) and TRBJ1-6; a possible D gene is TRBD1 (6 bases). Germline assignment: CDR1 LGHDT and CDR2 YNNKEL (reference sequence). The CDR3 runs 14 residues. Trimming left V 4 bases short and J 10 bases short, with 14 bases between.

In DNA, the CDR3 is TGTGCCAGCAGACTGACAGCGAACACCGGGGAGCTGTTTTTT. Translated: CASRLTANTGELFF. The genes are TRBV2 and TRBJ2-2; the D gene is possibly TRBD1 (5 bases). Germline lookup yields CDR1 SNHLY and CDR2 FYNNEI. The CDR3 has 14 amino acids. The V end lost 6 bases, the J end lost 0 bases, and 8 bases lay between the germline ends.

The count of this clone is one. V gene TRBV5-1 combines with J gene TRBJ1-4; the D gene is possibly TRBD1 (5 bases). Germline values: CDR1 SGHRS, CDR2 YFSETQ. Trimming shortened V by 4 bases and J by 4 bases, and 14 bases separated the two germline ends. There are 15 residues in the CDR3. CDR3 sequence: CASSNGQVGNEKLFF. The CDR3 DNA sequence: TGCGCCAGCAGCAACGGACAAGTCGGTAATGAAAAACTGTTTTTT.

The chain is built from TRBV2 and TRBJ1-4; tentative D call: TRBD1 (6 bases). Germline assignment: CDR1 SNHLY and CDR2 FYNNEI. V was cut by 11 bases and J by 8 bases, with 21 bases left in between. The CDR3 runs to 14 residues. The DNA of the CDR3 is TGTGCCGGGAGAAGGGGTGGACAGACCGAAAAACTGTTTTTT. Its translation is CAGRRGGQTEKLFF.